The rows below give T cell receptor beta chains drawn from one sample of a study of CD4+ T cells in melanoma. The method was immunoSEQ multiplex PCR; TCRdb's version includes in-frame clones alone and lacks a portion of them. The sample contains about 10,000 clones, 55% to 80% of which appear only once. Sequencing input: cells from a culture (not recorded whether cultured in vitro). The receptors were gathered from a human donor with melanoma. Both conserved end residues are part of each CDR3. Each record gives: clone size, V gene, J gene, CDR3 protein. Part of the rows lack a size; the others show once, few, many or a class for expanded clones.

size: few
V: TRBV2
J: TRBJ1-2
CDR3: CASRETGLYGYTF

size: -
V: TRBV18
J: TRBJ1-1
CDR3: CASSPNADNTEAFF

size: -
V: TRBV12-5
J: TRBJ2-7
CDR3: CASGQGRGYEQYF

size: medium-sized
V: TRBV5-1
J: TRBJ1-4
CDR3: CASSLIGLGGLFF

size: -
V: TRBV2
J: TRBJ1-2
CDR3: CASHLGQAGFYGYTF

size: -
V: TRBV7-2
J: TRBJ1-5
CDR3: CASSLTENQPQHF

size: -
V: TRBV5-1
J: TRBJ2-4
CDR3: CASSQAFVSGDIQYF

size: few
V: TRBV5-4
J: TRBJ1-1
CDR3: CASSLSPANTEAFF

size: -
V: TRBV7-2
J: TRBJ2-7
CDR3: CASSLAWGPSYEQYF

size: few
V: TRBV7-6
J: TRBJ2-1
CDR3: CASSLSGGSYNEQFF

size: -
V: TRBV7-7
J: TRBJ2-2
CDR3: CASSATGVTGELFF

size: once
V: TRBV4-1
J: TRBJ1-1
CDR3: CASRDGRAGGFKNTEAFF

size: once
V: TRBV6-6
J: TRBJ1-5
CDR3: CASSHRDGQPQHF

size: -
V: TRBV7-8
J: TRBJ2-1
CDR3: CASSPPLRLGGYNEQFF

size: -
V: TRBV4-1
J: TRBJ2-3
CDR3: CASSQAAGQVRDTQYF

size: -
V: TRBV11-1
J: TRBJ2-1
CDR3: CASSLVFGTGDYNEQFF

size: few
V: TRBV19
J: TRBJ1-2
CDR3: CASSMWDPRNLYYGYTF

size: few
V: TRBV11-2
J: TRBJ2-7
CDR3: CASRKQGREQYF

size: -
V: TRBV7-3
J: TRBJ2-7
CDR3: CASTDRPGAGSPSYEQYF

size: -
V: TRBV7-3
J: TRBJ1-1
CDR3: CASSFAKNTEAFF

size: -
V: TRBV5-1
J: TRBJ2-3
CDR3: CASSLRVAVSTDTQYF

size: -
V: TRBV10-3
J: TRBJ1-3
CDR3: CATLDRGNTIYF

size: -
V: TRBV2
J: TRBJ1-1
CDR3: CASSDQGARGLAEAFF

size: -
V: TRBV5-1
J: TRBJ2-2
CDR3: CASARRGSYTGELFF

size: -
V: TRBV19
J: TRBJ2-7
CDR3: CASARGADSYEQYF

size: -
V: TRBV10-3
J: TRBJ1-5
CDR3: CAISQTGLGNQPQHF

size: -
V: TRBV7-9
J: TRBJ1-1
CDR3: CASSLVEDRGWSTEAFF

size: -
V: TRBV19
J: TRBJ1-2
CDR3: CASSPPQRYGYTF

size: -
V: TRBV5-6
J: TRBJ1-3
CDR3: CASSLWTGVTGNTIYF

size: -
V: TRBV6-6
J: TRBJ1-4
CDR3: CASSVSGSTNEKLFF

size: -
V: TRBV7-3
J: TRBJ2-1
CDR3: CASSSTLVAEQFF

size: -
V: TRBV7-8
J: TRBJ1-5
CDR3: CASSPQGYQPQHF

size: -
V: TRBV13
J: TRBJ1-2
CDR3: CASSFLANYGYTF

size: -
V: TRBV9
J: TRBJ2-3
CDR3: CASSPLAEPSLDTQYF

size: -
V: TRBV6-1
J: TRBJ2-3
CDR3: CASSKDTYLPTDTQYF

size: once
V: TRBV29-1
J: TRBJ2-7
CDR3: CSAGQGAYEQYF

size: -
V: TRBV2
J: TRBJ2-5
CDR3: CASSLSPFGETQYF

size: -
V: TRBV5-1
J: TRBJ2-3
CDR3: CASSKASGGPTDTQYF

size: -
V: TRBV7-3
J: TRBJ2-3
CDR3: CASSQGRGGLSTDTQYF

size: few
V: TRBV7-9
J: TRBJ1-1
CDR3: CASSRRGGGGTEAFF

size: few
V: TRBV5-1
J: TRBJ2-3
CDR3: CASNRGGSTDTQYF

size: -
V: TRBV4-2
J: TRBJ1-6
CDR3: CASSQEDRVDSPLHF

size: -
V: TRBV5-1
J: TRBJ2-5
CDR3: CASSPLAGSQETQYF

size: -
V: TRBV5-4
J: TRBJ1-1
CDR3: CASSQHGNTEAFF

size: -
V: TRBV7-9
J: TRBJ2-2
CDR3: CASSQNRRRNTGELFF

size: medium-sized
V: TRBV6-6
J: TRBJ1-6
CDR3: CASRSRTLNSPLHF

size: -
V: TRBV9
J: TRBJ1-6
CDR3: CASTPLTGNSPLHF

size: -
V: TRBV7-9
J: TRBJ2-7
CDR3: CASSLEVPGYEQYF

size: few
V: TRBV6-6
J: TRBJ2-7
CDR3: CASSVDGRYEQYF

size: few
V: TRBV7-9
J: TRBJ2-2
CDR3: CASTHREGNTGELFF

size: -
V: TRBV18
J: TRBJ1-1
CDR3: CASSPDRSDRKVNTEAFF

size: -
V: TRBV5-1
J: TRBJ2-3
CDR3: CASSVGRGDSWTDTQYF

size: -
V: TRBV5-1
J: TRBJ2-5
CDR3: CASSYTSGGYQETQYF

size: -
V: TRBV11-3
J: TRBJ2-3
CDR3: CASSLGGGVTQYF

size: -
V: TRBV4-1
J: TRBJ2-3
CDR3: CASRPTGLIADTQYF

size: -
V: TRBV14
J: TRBJ2-1
CDR3: CASSPAGGGARRNEQFF

size: -
V: TRBV11-2
J: TRBJ2-7
CDR3: CASSFRLSEQYF